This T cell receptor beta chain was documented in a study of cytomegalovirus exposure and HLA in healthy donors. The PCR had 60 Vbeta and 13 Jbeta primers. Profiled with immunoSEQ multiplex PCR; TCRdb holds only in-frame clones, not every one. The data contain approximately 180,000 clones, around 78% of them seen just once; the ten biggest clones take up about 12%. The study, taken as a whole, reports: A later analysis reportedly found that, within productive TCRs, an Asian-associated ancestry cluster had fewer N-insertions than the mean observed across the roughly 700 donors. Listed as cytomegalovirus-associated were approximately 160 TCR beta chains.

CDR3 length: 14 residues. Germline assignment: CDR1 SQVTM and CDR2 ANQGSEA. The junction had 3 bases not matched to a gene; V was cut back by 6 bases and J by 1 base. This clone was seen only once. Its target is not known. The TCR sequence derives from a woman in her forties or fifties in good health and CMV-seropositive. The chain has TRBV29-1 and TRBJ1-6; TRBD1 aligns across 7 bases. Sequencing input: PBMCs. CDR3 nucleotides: TGCAGCGTCCGGGACAGATCCTATAATTCACCCCTCCACTTT. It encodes CSVRDRSYNSPLHF. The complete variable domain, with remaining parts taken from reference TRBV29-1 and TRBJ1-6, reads SAVISQKPSRDICQRGTSLTIQCQVDSQVTMMFWYRQQPGQSLTLIATANQGSEATYESGFVIDKFPISRPNLTFSTLTVSNMSPEDSSIYLCSVRDRSYNSPLHFGNGTRLTVT.